This T cell receptor (beta chain) was retrieved from a study of cytomegalovirus exposure and HLA in healthy donors (dated by TCRdb to about 2017). Background for the entire study: An earlier analysis of several hundred of the donors reported approximately 280 Gb of sequence data and 117 million unique TCR beta sequences obtained from about 180 million T cells. An early release covering roughly 580 HLA-typed donors comprised roughly 300 gigabases of sequencing data and around 86 million unique TCR sequences. Among the 398 genotyped donors, around 81% belonged to the genetic ancestry cluster associated with self-reported Caucasian donors. The study was designed to test whether signatures of past pathogen exposure could be identified by cataloging public T cell receptors. The study profiled the T cell repertoires of hundreds of subjects by immunosequencing and related them to cytomegalovirus serostatus. A separate validation cohort of approximately 130 different subjects was used in addition to the 666-subject first cohort. High-throughput TCR immunosequencing, statistical association of individual TCRs with disease status, and machine learning were combined to predict cytomegalovirus infection status. In a later analysis, previously published TCR beta repertoires from fewer than 750 donors were re-analyzed and high-resolution HLA genotyping was added so that TCR occurrence patterns could be studied. Rather than drawing on any new phenotypic data, the later analysis identified candidate immune exposures from TCR beta sequences and the way those sequences occurred across donors. In an earlier analysis of 500 to 650 of the donors, high-throughput TCR beta sequencing was used to judge whether each TCR beta V gene segment behaved as functional or pseudogenic. Donor age, sex, ethnicity and CMV serostatus were compiled alongside the repertoire data. A later genetic analysis used genome-wide SNP genotypes for about 65% of the 666 donors, treating that subset as a discovery cohort. All discovery cohort repertoires had been generated using a single sequencing platform. HLA typing included class I and class II loci at four-digit resolution. The number of donors typed differed by locus, with roughly 629-640 for A, B, C, DRB1 and DQB1, around 520 for DQA1, 600 to 610 for DPA1, and some 450 for DPB1. Four to six DR-DQ haplotypes were handled as single units for association and clustering, since linkage in the cohort was strong. On average, roughly 250,000 unique TCR beta nucleotide sequences were sequenced per donor among several hundred genotyped donors of the cohort, with roughly a sixth of those sequences being non-productive.

The sample holds many counts of this clone. There is no known antigen for this receptor. Per-nucleotide qualities are absent, and no much larger clonotype sits a single base away. The protocol used for the library was the immunoSEQ multiplex PCR assay. The multiplex PCR relied on a mix of 60 forward primers for TCR Vbeta segments and 13 reverse primers for TCR Jbeta segments. A multiplex PCR assay on genomic DNA amplified the CDR3 region of rearranged TCR beta genes. The Illumina HiSeq System was used to sequence the amplified TCR beta libraries as 87-base-pair reads. The authors' analysis ran thus. A later analysis tallied roughly 76 million unique TCR beta chains across the 666 repertoires, and about 12 million of those chains were shared by two or more donors. A nearest-neighbor algorithm error-corrected the raw reads and collapsed the reads into unique sequences, merging closely related sequences to remove PCR and sequencing errors. Alignment of CDR3 sequences to IMGT reference sequences was used to assign V, D and J gene segments. Each retained sequence needed at least a six-nucleotide match to both a V gene segment and a J gene segment. Rearrangements were called productive when the CDR3 lacked stop codons and stayed in frame with V and J; all others were non-productive. CDR3 was defined by IMGT convention, running from the second conserved V-encoded cysteine to the conserved J-encoded phenylalanine. The earlier analysis of 587 of the donors excluded sequences that lacked an unambiguous match to a single V gene segment. In an earlier analysis of a few hundred of the donors, a V segment was called functional when productive rearrangements were above 56.7%, and segregating when the standard deviation between donors exceeded 5%. To diagnose cytomegalovirus status from the catalog of TCR beta chain sequences, a statistical classification framework was built. V and J gene assignment, in a later analysis, came from comparing TCR nucleotide sequences with IMGT/GENE-DB human TR gene sequences. A later analysis assigned CDR3 sequences and most-parsimonious VDJ recombination scenarios with the TCRdist pipeline. In a later analysis, every TCR beta chain was defined by the combination of its CDR3 amino acid sequence and its V-gene family, and reads without a unique V-gene family were dropped. In a later analysis, nearly 600 highly shared, low-generation-probability nucleotide sequences were removed to address suspected cross-contamination and a sequencing artifact. In a later analysis, a clonal expansion index for each public chain was calculated from normalized within-repertoire ranks of inferred template counts. A later analysis computed generation probabilities with a VDJ recombination model fitted to out-of-frame rearrangements, and checked the results against IGoR. In a later analysis, TCR-TCR, TCR-HLA and TCR-CMV co-occurrence was scored with hypergeometric tests, and a repertoire-size bias correction was applied to TCR pairs. A later analysis estimated false discovery rates by permuting HLA or CMV assignments 20 times. In a later analysis, co-occurring TCRs were grouped with DBSCAN, and TCRdist sequence similarity was added when clustering was performed within HLA-allele-positive subsets. Repertoires with fewer than 30,000 or more than 120,000 public chains, plus five repertoires with anomalous nucleotide sharing, were excluded from co-occurrence clustering. TCRdb mirrors the immuneACCESS table, restricted to in-frame sequences. Some clones are absent from its copies; in checked studies, under half trace to an unresolved V gene, and the reason for the others is unknown. Clone size and the V and J calls come from that table; the DNA yielded D and trimming. In this sample the table shows around 130,000 clones, just under 75% of which occur a single time. The ten largest make up approximately 7% of the sample.

Germline trimming: 6 bases from V, 2 bases from J; junction bases outside gene matches: 7. The CDR3 measures 15 amino acids from cysteine to phenylalanine. Of the read, only the CDR3 DNA is kept; its 45 bases are in frame from base 1. For CDR1 and CDR2, the germline V gene lists SGHTA and FQGNSA. The study at large found these results: Linkage disequilibrium might explain the correlated functional status among segregating V segments, but an unknown experimental factor could not be excluded. According to the authors, the approach could potentially be generalized to other disease states and immunological phenotypes. V-gene and J-gene trimming of TCR beta chains was associated with a missense DCLRE1C variant in a later genetic analysis, and the association was replicated in an independent cohort. In an earlier analysis of about 540 of the donors, most TCR beta V segments were observed in productive rearrangements about 90% or about 30% of the time, broadly matching IMGT annotations. Most TCR sequences were seen in very few donors, while some public TCRs were found in many individuals. Compared with equally common non-associated chains, HLA-associated TCR beta chains in a later analysis were more clonally expanded and had lower generation probabilities. A later analysis found that TCR association rates varied across HLA loci, with DRB1 alleles showing the most associated TCRs and HLA-C alleles the fewest. According to a later analysis, most CMV-associated TCR beta chains appeared to be HLA-restricted, and the HLA associations seemed to be driven largely by CMV exposure. In both the original and validation cohorts, the classifier was reported to diagnose cytomegalovirus status with high specificity and sensitivity. In a later analysis, several top co-occurrence clusters were reported to appear linked to parvovirus B19, influenza, CMV and Epstein-Barr virus. Compared with the approximately 700-donor mean, donors in an Asian-associated ancestry cluster had fewer N-insertions in productive TCRs, according to a later genetic analysis. A total of fewer than 200 TCR beta chains were listed by the study as associated with cytomegalovirus. Because the 87-base-pair reads could not distinguish some IMGT-functional V segments, including TRBV6-2 and TRBV6-3, those segments were excluded. The cohort was sequenced for TCR beta chains only, and without alpha or paired-chain data the features that could be detected were limited. A cluster of highly shared sequence variants was judged likely to represent a technical artifact of the sequencing pipeline. A few of the identified cytomegalovirus-associated TCR beta chains were confirmed in vitro to be specific for cytomegalovirus antigens. Because HLA typing was missing for some donors at each locus, association tests included only the typed subset. Because counts were too low, seventeen rarely observed V segments, including chromosome 9 orphons, were left out of the earlier analysis of 587 of the donors. Strong co-occurrence of HLA alleles, especially DR and DQ, made assigning TCR associations to individual alleles difficult. The only immune exposure information available for the cohort was CMV serostatus. In a later analysis, around 15,000 TCR beta sequences were associated with specific HLA alleles at a false discovery rate of 0.05. Sequencing depth was assumed to be roughly uniform across donors in the presence/absence analyses, though that assumption may not hold. A further reported finding was that TCR beta sequences accurately predicted the HLA-A and HLA-B alleles for most subjects in the first cohort.

The cohort comprised 670 or so healthy bone marrow donors. At the time of sampling, all cohort members were nominally healthy, though unrecorded immune exposures were likely present. The donor tested CMV seropositive, placing the donor among the 289 seropositive members of the cohort. Every donor gave a peripheral blood sample, and the peripheral blood mononuclear cells from that sample were used for TCR beta sequencing. Genomic DNA was extracted from the blood cell samples with the Qiagen DNeasy Blood Extraction Kit. The sequencing sample was made of PBMCs. The rearranged segments are TRBV7-2 and TRBJ1-2, with 9 bases aligning to TRBD1. The sequence came from a man aged 35-49 years in good health and CMV-seropositive. The CDR3 amino acid sequence is: CASSHRGQGNYGYTF. The DNA sequence is TGTGCCAGCAGTCATCGGGGACAGGGCAACTATGGCTACACCTTC. Here the CDR3 is joined to the reference TRBV7-2 and TRBJ1-2 genes, and the full variable domain is: GAGVSQSPSNKVTEKGKDVELRCDPISGHTALYWYRQSLGQGLEFLIYFQGNSAPDKSGLPSDRFSAERTGGSVSTLTIQRTQQEDSAVYLCASSHRGQGNYGYTFGSGTRLTVV.